This is a list of T cell receptor beta chains from one sample in a study of technical replicates of blood from several donors. Assay: immunoSEQ multiplex PCR; the TCRdb copy retains only in-frame clones and omits some. The sample gives under 75,000 clones, about 90% of which show up once; roughly 5% is in the top ten. The sequencing sample was made of PBMCs. These receptors came from a human donor in good health. Some clones in this sample may be carry-over from other donors' samples. Both conserved end residues are part of each CDR3. Each record gives: V gene, D gene, CDR3 length, clone size, J gene, CDR3 DNA, CDR3 protein. The D gene is left open where the match is weak. Only part of the rows carry a size: once, few, many, or a class if the clone is expanded.

V: TRBV11-2
D: TRBD1
length: 16
size: .
J: TRBJ2-2
DNA: TGTGCCAGCAGGCCTGCCGGGACAGCGAACACCGGGGAGCTGTTTTTT
CDR3: CASRPAGTANTGELFF

V: TRBV5-1
D: TRBD2
length: 14
size: .
J: TRBJ2-5
DNA: TGCGCCAGCAGGTTCGGGGGGGCCGAAGAGACCCAGTACTTC
CDR3: CASRFGGAEETQYF

V: TRBV18
D: .
length: 15
size: .
J: TRBJ1-1
DNA: TGTGCCAGCTCACCGGCGTACAGGCAGAACACTGAAGCTTTCTTT
CDR3: CASSPAYRQNTEAFF

V: TRBV2
D: TRBD2
length: 16
size: .
J: TRBJ2-7
DNA: TGTGCCAGCACCGGGGGGGGGAGGAGGCCATCCTACGAGCAGTACTTC
CDR3: CASTGGGRRPSYEQYF

V: TRBV5-1
D: .
length: 14
size: once
J: TRBJ2-3
DNA: TGCGCCAGCAGCTCACGGGACTTCACAGATACGCAGTATTTT
CDR3: CASSSRDFTDTQYF

V: TRBV11-2
D: TRBD1
length: 15
size: .
J: TRBJ1-2
DNA: TGTGCCAGCAGCTTAGACGGGACAGCCCTCTATGGCTACACCTTC
CDR3: CASSLDGTALYGYTF

V: TRBV4-1
D: .
length: 15
size: .
J: TRBJ1-5
DNA: TGCGCCAGCAGCGCGCGGCACGGTAGCAATCAGCCCCAGCATTTT
CDR3: CASSARHGSNQPQHF

V: TRBV2
D: TRBD2
length: 17
size: .
J: TRBJ2-2
DNA: TGTGCCAGCAGTGATGTAGGGCTAGCGGGACACACCGGGGAGCTGTTTTTT
CDR3: CASSDVGLAGHTGELFF

V: TRBV18
D: TRBD1
length: 16
size: .
J: TRBJ2-3
DNA: TGTGCCAGCTCACCACCCCAGGGGGTCTCCACAGATACGCAGTATTTT
CDR3: CASSPPQGVSTDTQYF

V: TRBV16
D: .
length: 15
size: .
J: TRBJ1-5
DNA: TGTGCCAGCACCTCTACCCGAAATCCAAATCAGCCCCAGCATTTT
CDR3: CASTSTRNPNQPQHF

V: TRBV4-2
D: .
length: 14
size: .
J: TRBJ2-1
DNA: TGTGCCAGCATCGGTACTTTCGGGTCTAATGAGCAGTTCTTC
CDR3: CASIGTFGSNEQFF

V: TRBV29-1
D: .
length: 13
size: .
J: TRBJ2-7
DNA: TGCAGCGTTGATTTCTCAGGCTCCTACGAGCAGTACTTC
CDR3: CSVDFSGSYEQYF

V: TRBV15
D: .
length: 14
size: few
J: TRBJ2-3
DNA: TGTGCCACCAGCACCCCCCAGCTAGGCGGGGATCGGTATTTT
CDR3: CATSTPQLGGDRYF

V: TRBV19
D: .
length: 15
size: .
J: TRBJ2-6
DNA: TGTGCCAGTAGCCCTCAGGGATTTGGGGCCAACGTCCTGACTTTC
CDR3: CASSPQGFGANVLTF

V: TRBV7-9
D: .
length: 13
size: .
J: TRBJ1-5
DNA: TGTGCCAGCAGCACAGGGCCGGGTCAGCCCCAGCATTTT
CDR3: CASSTGPGQPQHF

V: TRBV9
D: TRBD2
length: 15
size: .
J: TRBJ2-1
DNA: TGTGCCAGCAGCGATAGCGGGAACTCCTACAATGAGCAGTTCTTC
CDR3: CASSDSGNSYNEQFF

V: TRBV5-1
D: TRBD2
length: 16
size: .
J: TRBJ2-5
DNA: TGCGCCAGCAGCTTACGACTAGCGGGAGGGCAAGAGACCCAGTACTTC
CDR3: CASSLRLAGGQETQYF

V: TRBV4-2
D: TRBD2
length: 16
size: .
J: TRBJ2-1
DNA: TGTGCCAGCAGCCAAGATCCCAGCGGGAGGGGGAATGAGCAGTTCTTC
CDR3: CASSQDPSGRGNEQFF

V: TRBV7-8
D: TRBD2
length: 14
size: .
J: TRBJ2-1
DNA: TGTGCCAGCAGCCCTAGCGGGAGGGTCAATGAGCAGTTCTTC
CDR3: CASSPSGRVNEQFF

V: TRBV6-1
D: .
length: 13
size: .
J: TRBJ2-7
DNA: TGTGCCAGCAGTGATTACAGCTCCTACGAGCAGTACTTC
CDR3: CASSDYSSYEQYF

V: TRBV5-8
D: .
length: 12
size: .
J: TRBJ1-2
DNA: TGTGCCAGCACCGAACTGAACAGGGTGGGCACCTTC
CDR3: CASTELNRVGTF

V: TRBV7-2
D: .
length: 12
size: .
J: TRBJ2-1
DNA: TGTGCCAGCAGTAGGACAGTCAATGAGCAGTTCTTC
CDR3: CASSRTVNEQFF

V: TRBV10-3
D: .
length: 17
size: once
J: TRBJ2-4
DNA: TGTGCCACCAAATCCGGCCAAATATCGGGGGGCCCAGGGATTCAGTACTTC
CDR3: CATKSGQISGGPGIQYF

V: TRBV21-1
D: .
length: 15
size: .
J: TRBJ2-3
DNA: TGTGCCAGGAGAGGCGGGGGGATGAGCACAGATACGCAGTATTTT
CDR3: CARRGGGMSTDTQYF

V: TRBV10-3
D: .
length: 12
size: .
J: TRBJ1-5
DNA: TGTGCCATCAGTGGGCAGGATCAGCCCCAGCATTTT
CDR3: CAISGQDQPQHF

V: TRBV6-5
D: TRBD2
length: 14
size: once
J: TRBJ2-1
DNA: TGTGCCAGCAGTTACTCGAAACGGGGGGGTGAGCAGTTCTTC
CDR3: CASSYSKRGGEQFF

V: TRBV7-2
D: TRBD2
length: 15
size: .
J: TRBJ2-7
DNA: TGTGCCAGCAGCCCGGGACTAGCGGGATCTTACGAGCAGTACTTC
CDR3: CASSPGLAGSYEQYF

V: TRBV10-3
D: TRBD2
length: 16
size: .
J: TRBJ2-2
DNA: TGTGCCATCAGAGCTGGTCCGCTAGCGGACACCGGGGAGCTGTTTTTT
CDR3: CAIRAGPLADTGELFF

V: TRBV7-2
D: TRBD2
length: 13
size: .
J: TRBJ2-1
DNA: TGTGCCAGCAGGCCGGGGGGGCACAATGAGCAGTTCTTC
CDR3: CASRPGGHNEQFF

V: TRBV5-1
D: .
length: 15
size: .
J: TRBJ2-7
DNA: TGCGCCAGCAGCTTGGCCACTGGCAGGGACTACGAGCAGTACTTC
CDR3: CASSLATGRDYEQYF

V: TRBV5-1
D: TRBD2
length: 16
size: .
J: TRBJ2-3
DNA: TGCGCCAGCAGCTTGAAAATGACGGGGGGGTCAGATACGCAGTATTTT
CDR3: CASSLKMTGGSDTQYF

V: TRBV5-1
D: TRBD2
length: 17
size: .
J: TRBJ2-3
DNA: TGCGCCAGCAGCCCGGGGGGACTTCGGGGGTTGTCGGATACGCAGTATTTT
CDR3: CASSPGGLRGLSDTQYF

V: TRBV4-2
D: .
length: 19
size: .
J: TRBJ2-1
DNA: TGTGCCAGCAGCCAAGAAGCTAGCGCACAAACAACGTCCCACAATGAGCAGTTCTTC
CDR3: CASSQEASAQTTSHNEQFF

V: TRBV7-9
D: TRBD2
length: 15
size: .
J: TRBJ2-1
DNA: TGTGCCAGCAGCACCACCGGGGGGGTCAAGGATGAGCAGTTCTTC
CDR3: CASSTTGGVKDEQFF

V: TRBV5-5
D: TRBD2
length: 14
size: few
J: TRBJ2-7
DNA: TGTGCCAGCAGCTCGCTAGCGGGACCCCTGGAGCAGTACTTC
CDR3: CASSSLAGPLEQYF

V: TRBV4-1
D: .
length: 15
size: .
J: TRBJ2-2
DNA: TGCGCCAGCAGCCAAGGAGCGCCCAACACCGGGGAGCTGTTTTTT
CDR3: CASSQGAPNTGELFF

V: TRBV4-1
D: TRBD1
length: 17
size: .
J: TRBJ1-3
DNA: TGCGCCAGCAGCCACCCGGGACAGGGGGCAAGTGGAAACACCATATATTTT
CDR3: CASSHPGQGASGNTIYF

V: TRBV6-5
D: .
length: 12
size: .
J: TRBJ2-2
DNA: TGTGCCAGCAGGACAGTGGCCGGGGAGCTGTTTTTT
CDR3: CASRTVAGELFF

V: TRBV7-2
D: .
length: 15
size: .
J: TRBJ2-5
DNA: TGTGCCAGCAGCTCAGACGGCACCAGGGGCGAGACCCAGTACTTC
CDR3: CASSSDGTRGETQYF

V: TRBV6-6
D: .
length: 16
size: .
J: TRBJ1-1
DNA: TGTGCCAGCAGTTACGGGACGGGACAAGGAAGCACTGAAGCTTTCTTT
CDR3: CASSYGTGQGSTEAFF

V: TRBV7-3
D: TRBD2
length: 14
size: .
J: TRBJ2-5
DNA: TGTGCCAGCAGCCCAGGGACTAATTCGGAGACCCAGTACTTC
CDR3: CASSPGTNSETQYF

V: TRBV5-4
D: TRBD2
length: 17
size: .
J: TRBJ2-3
DNA: TGTGCCAGCAGCGGGACTAGCGGGGGGAGTTACACAGATACGCAGTATTTT
CDR3: CASSGTSGGSYTDTQYF

V: TRBV11-2
D: .
length: 15
size: .
J: TRBJ2-7
DNA: TGTGCCAGCAGCTACGAGCGCCAGAGCTCCTACGAGCAGTACTTC
CDR3: CASSYERQSSYEQYF

V: TRBV10-3
D: TRBD1
length: 15
size: once
J: TRBJ1-2
DNA: TGTGCCATCAGACCAGGGGGCTCTAACCTCCCAGGCTACACCTTC
CDR3: CAIRPGGSNLPGYTF

V: TRBV2
D: TRBD2
length: 17
size: .
J: TRBJ2-3
DNA: TGTGCCAGCAGCTACCGCGTCAGGACTAGCGGCACAGATACGCAGTATTTT
CDR3: CASSYRVRTSGTDTQYF

V: TRBV18
D: TRBD2
length: 15
size: .
J: TRBJ2-2
DNA: TGTGCCAGCTCACCCGGGACTACGAACACCGGGGAGCTGTTTTTT
CDR3: CASSPGTTNTGELFF

V: TRBV12-5
D: TRBD1
length: 16
size: once
J: TRBJ1-5
DNA: TGTGCTAGTGGTTTGGGGACAGGGGGTAGCAATCAGCCCCAGCATTTT
CDR3: CASGLGTGGSNQPQHF

V: TRBV5-1
D: TRBD1
length: 16
size: .
J: TRBJ1-6
DNA: TGCGCCAGCAGCTCCCAGAACAGGGGACGGAATTCACCCCTCCACTTT
CDR3: CASSSQNRGRNSPLHF

V: TRBV30
D: TRBD1
length: 14
size: few
J: TRBJ1-5
DNA: TGTGCCTGGAGCAAGACAGGGAGGAATCAGCCCCAGCATTTT
CDR3: CAWSKTGRNQPQHF

V: TRBV4-3
D: .
length: 16
size: once
J: TRBJ2-3
DNA: TGCGCCAGCAGCCAAGATTGGGCAAGTCAGTCGGATACGCAGTATTTT
CDR3: CASSQDWASQSDTQYF

V: TRBV4-3
D: .
length: 13
size: .
J: TRBJ2-1
DNA: TGCGCCAGCAGCCAAGGGTTGGAGAATGAGCAGTTCTTC
CDR3: CASSQGLENEQFF

V: TRBV5-1
D: TRBD2
length: 14
size: .
J: TRBJ2-3
DNA: TGCGCCAGCAGCTTTCTAGCGGGGGAGGACACGCAGTATTTT
CDR3: CASSFLAGEDTQYF

V: TRBV7-9
D: .
length: 11
size: few
J: TRBJ1-1
DNA: TGTGCCAGCGGCGACTGGACTGAAGCTTTCTTT
CDR3: CASGDWTEAFF